This entry lists 11 T cell receptor beta chains sequenced from one sample in a study of monozygotic twins with inflammatory bowel disease. No DNA is given; TCRdb re-called the 5' RACE reads and lists each CDR3 protein once. The sample table sets out 300,000 to 400,000 distinct CDR3 sequences. Sequences were obtained from blood. The receptors here all came from a human donor with ulcerative colitis or Crohn's disease, or a healthy co-twin of an affected twin (not recorded which).

The chain joins TRBV5-1 to TRBJ2-7; TCRdb selects TRBD2, and the lack of DNA leaves this call unchecked. The CDR3 totals 15 residues. The germline CDR1 and CDR2 sequences are SGHRS and YFSETQ. The CDR3 region is CASSLGLAGAYEQYF.

This chain links TRBV18 with TRBJ2-1; the TCRdb call, TRBD1, lacks DNA for checking. CDR3 size: 15 residues. From germline, CDR1 is KGHSH and CDR2 LQKENI. This CDR3 is CASSARGAPSNEQFF.

The J gene is TRBJ1-6, the V gene TRBV7-8; TCRdb reports TRBD1, a call that lacks DNA to check it against. Germline CDR1 and CDR2: SGHVS and FQNEAQ. This CDR3 region has 15 residues. CDR3 residues: CASSSRDGPHSPLHF. Complete variable domain (other parts from reference TRBV7-8 and TRBJ1-6): GAGVSQSPRYKVAKRGQDVALRCDPISGHVSLFWYQQALGQGPEFLTYFQNEAQLDKSGLPSDRFFAERPEGSVSTLKIQRTQQEDSAVYLCASSSRDGPHSPLHFGNGTRLTVT.

This rearrangement joins TRBV3-1 to TRBJ1-1; there is no DNA to check the TCRdb D call of TRBD1. The germline CDR1 and CDR2 sequences are LGHDT and YNNKEL (reference sequence). The CDR3 covers 15 residues. CDR3 residues: CASTPLEGRDTEAFF.

The chain is built from TRBV12-3 or TRBV12-4 and TRBJ2-7. This CDR3 contains 13 residues. This CDR3 is CASSLDESYEQYF.

CDR3 residues: CASTGVIGNIQYF. This chain links TRBV30 with TRBJ2-4; TCRdb proposes TRBD1, but this gene call is untestable without DNA. This CDR3 has 13 amino acids. Germline CDR1 is GTSNPN and CDR2 is SVGIG (reference sequence).

The chain combines TRBV27 with TRBJ2-2; without DNA, the TCRdb call of TRBD1 cannot be checked. This CDR3 has 17 residues. Germline loops: CDR1 MNHEY, CDR2 SMNVEV (reference sequence). The CDR3 is CASSRGQMHSNTGELFF.

The chain uses TRBV5-4 and TRBJ1-4. The germline CDR1 and CDR2 sequences are SGHNT and YYREEE (reference sequence). The CDR3 is 17 amino acids. The CDR3 sequence is CASSPSPHTATNEKLFF. The whole variable domain, filled in from reference TRBV5-4 and TRBJ1-4, reads ETGVTQSPTHLIKTRGQQVTLRCSSQSGHNTVSWYQQALGQGPQFIFQYYREEENGRGNFPPRFSGLQFPNYSSELNVNALELDDSALYLCASSPSPHTATNEKLFFGSGTQLSVL.

V is TRBV5-1 and J is TRBJ2-7. The CDR3 has 14 amino acids. Per the germline V gene, CDR1 is SGHRS and CDR2 is YFSETQ. This CDR3 is CASSLAQGFYEQYF.

The V gene is TRBV7-3, the J gene TRBJ1-4; TCRdb gives TRBD1 as the D gene, but with no DNA this cannot be confirmed. There are 15 residues in the CDR3. CDR1 is SGHTA, CDR2 FQGTGA, per germline. The CDR3 spells CASSPSGTGTEKLFF.

The chain joins TRBV5-1 to TRBJ1-6; without DNA, the TCRdb call of TRBD1 cannot be checked. There are 16 residues in the CDR3. Germline V gives CDR1 SGHRS, CDR2 YFSETQ. The CDR3 spells CASSRGGSSYNSPLHF. Based on the CDR3 plus reference TRBV5-1 and TRBJ1-6, the full variable domain is KAGVTQTPRYLIKTRGQQVTLSCSPISGHRSVSWYQQTPGQGLQFLFEYFSETQRNKGNFPGRFSGRQFSNSRSEMNVSTLELGDSALYLCASSRGGSSYNSPLHFGNGTRLTVT.